This T cell receptor (beta chain) was recovered during a study of PD-L1 blockade in urothelial cancer. The overall study: When patients started atezolizumab at some point between 2014 and 2015, it was given at 1,200 mg intravenously every 3 weeks. Blood was tested 3 weeks (second dose) and 6 weeks into treatment. Regarding the study as a whole: Prediction of better survival came from below-median pretreatment blood TCR clonality. Expansion of tumor-associated blood clones at 3 weeks was greater in durable-benefit patients.

About this clone: The antigen is unknown.

TCRdb keeps only in-frame clones here, not all; method: immunoSEQ multiplex PCR. The repertoire holds approximately 39,000 clones, just under 85% seen once, with approximately 14% in the top ten. The time point: pretreatment peripheral blood. The germline CDR1 and CDR2 sequences are MNHNS and SASEGT. V was cut by 3 bases and J by 13 bases, with 19 bases left in between. There are 13 residues in the CDR3. The starting material was PBMCs, obtained around atezolizumab (anti-PD-L1) treatment. The clonotype was recovered from a man at least 80 years old with urothelial cancer. The chain combines TRBV6-1 with TRBJ2-7; tentatively, D is TRBD1 (5 bases). CDR3 bases: TGTGCCAGCAGTGACGGGTACGACAGCCTACACTACTTC. It specifies CASSDGYDSLHYF.